The source of this T cell receptor (beta chain) is a study of blood T cells in healthy people across ages. Whole-study context: In model experiments, template switching was able to capture about one barcoded beta molecule for every two T cells that were present. Study results and caveats: Diversity of TCR beta per million T cells declined in a roughly linear way with age.

Germline V CDR1 and CDR2: SNHLY, FYNNEI. With 2 bases removed from V and 2 bases from J, the gap between germline ends came to 7 bases. This CDR3 is built from 14 residues. A word on this clonotype: Antigen: not known.

Donor samples were obtained from healthy Caucasian individuals from Russia, aged 6 to 90. Next came a second PCR, run for roughly 6 to 11 cycles, which used a sample-barcoded 5' primer along with a J-beta primer mix. Every cDNA molecule bore a tag from a template-switch adaptor containing 12 random nucleotides. TCRdb redid the calling of the 5' RACE reads with MiXCR, one entry per CDR3 protein. Of around 1,900,000 distinct CDR3 sequences listed, 39% are singletons. The clonotype comes from a human donor in good health. This sequence joins TRBV2 and TRBJ1-5, with no clear D. The sequencing input was blood. CDR3 nucleotide sequence: TGTGCCAGCAGTGAACATCTTGGCAATCAGCCCCAGCATTTT. It translates to CASSEHLGNQPQHF. Full variable domain (remainder filled in from reference TRBV2 and TRBJ1-5): EPEVTQTPSHQVTQMGQEVILRCVPISNHLYFYWYRQILGQKVEFLVSFYNNEISEKSEIFDDQFSVERPDGSNFTLKIRSTKLEDSAMYFCASSEHLGNQPQHFGDGTRLSIL.